Many counts were recorded for the clone carrying this T cell receptor (beta chain). Its antigen is as yet unknown. The data belong to a study of T cells after yellow fever vaccination. Template-switching 5'RACE yielded the TCR cDNA; a universal primer site and UMIs were added in the process. MiXCR, run by TCRdb on the 5' RACE reads, gives a single entry per CDR3 protein. Of some 300,000 distinct CDR3 sequences in the sample, around 8.1% were seen once. Whole-study findings and limits: There was a possibility that FACS-sorted repertoires contained abundant clonotypes contaminating from the bulk population.

The TCR comes from a man aged 18 to 35 who received the YFV17D yellow fever vaccine. The sample was PBMCs, taken about 41 days after the first yellow fever vaccination.

The DNA of the CDR3 is TGTGCCAGCAGCTTAGATCAGCAGGCCGTTTTTTATGGCTACACCTTC. It specifies CASSLDQQAVFYGYTF. The chain uses TRBV11-2 and TRBJ1-2; no clear D. This CDR3 spans 16 amino acids. The V end lost 0 bases, the J end lost 5 bases, and 16 bases lay between the germline ends. The germline V gene encodes CDR1 SGHAT and CDR2 FQNNGV.